This T cell receptor (beta chain) was identified during a study of OX40 agonist ivuxolimab in advanced cancers. Study overall: Across the patients, intravenous ivuxolimab was delivered every 2 weeks at 0.01 to 10 mg/kg.

CDR3 length: 16 residues. The V segment lost 5 bases and the J segment 4 bases; nucleotides outside the gene matches: 6. Germline lookup yields CDR1 LGHNT and CDR2 FRNRAP. Using immunoSEQ multiplex PCR, the repertoire was profiled, and TCRdb retains in-frame clones only, with some absent. Among 85,000 or so clones listed, 65% to 90% were seen once. The chain joins TRBV12-5 to TRBJ2-2; 11 bases match TRBD1. The material was CD4+ or CD8+ T cells sorted from blood, obtained in a trial of the OX40 agonist ivuxolimab. This TCR came from an adult with an advanced solid tumor such as melanoma, head and neck, liver or kidney cancer. CDR3 in DNA: TGTGCTAGTGGTCCGCCCGGGACAGGGGGCACCGGGGAGCTGTTTTTT. Protein product: CASGPPGTGGTGELFF.